This T cell receptor beta chain is from a study of post-analysis software for immune sequencing data. Notes on the study in general: Under the F measure, samples that were prepared in one batch clustered strongly together. Diversity measured as normalized Chao1 was significantly lower in multiple sclerosis patients than in controls. Patients had higher frequencies than controls of about 5 TRBV segments, including TRBV5-6, TRBV5-1 and TRBV20-1.

In the case of this clonotype: The antigen is unknown.

The V and J ends lost 4 bases and 9 bases respectively, with 23 bases between them. Germline assignment: CDR1 SGHRS and CDR2 YFSETQ. This CDR3 is 16 amino acids long. Unique molecular identifiers had been added to the TCR beta cDNA libraries. cDNA molecules numbering around 500,000 came from roughly 1.1 to 9.2 million T cells. MiXCR, run by TCRdb on the PCR reads, gives a single entry per CDR3 protein. Of around 770,000 distinct CDR3 sequences in the sample, more than 45% were seen once. This chain joins TRBV5-1 and TRBJ2-4; weak D call: TRBD2 (7 bases). The TCR was taken from a girl between 5 and 17 years old with multiple sclerosis. Sequenced: blood. In DNA form, the CDR3 reads TGCGCCAGCAGCCCGGAGACTAGCTCACAAGGGGGCATTCAGTACTTC. This translates into CASSPETSSQGGIQYF.